The TCR beta chain under discussion was sequenced for a study of vaccination and CD4 T cells after COVID-19. Study summary: Treatment of control cultures consisted of a CEFX pool, an HIV-1 Nef pool, or no peptide.

Noted treatment: roughly 10-day PBMC culture with coronavirus spike peptide pools or control peptides (ViraFEST assay). In this cohort, PCR tests turned positive between March and December 2020, predating US Alpha, Beta and Delta variants. Oncomine TCR Beta short-read sequencing was applied to DNA from cultured CD4+ T cells. TCRdb re-called the PCR reads through MiXCR, storing one row per CDR3 protein. Counted here are just over 20,000 distinct CDR3 sequences, around three quarters occurring once; the ten biggest clones make up around 7.9%. On this clonotype: Its antigen is as yet unknown.

Unmatched junction bases numbered 3, after V lost 1 base and J lost 4 bases. The length of the CDR3 is 14 residues. Germline V gene data show CDR1 as DFQATT and CDR2 as SNEGSKA (reference sequence). Study outcomes and limitations: For SARS-CoV-2-reactive clonotypes, the median went from about 20 to 38, a nonsignificant increase.

This chain links TRBV20-1 with TRBJ2-3, with TRBD2 matching 9 bases. This TCR was sampled from a human donor who had recovered from COVID-19. Material for sequencing was CD4+ T cells from blood, cultured in vitro. The CDR3 loop reads CSARVGGRADTQYF. The DNA for the CDR3 is TGCAGTGCTAGAGTGGGCGGGAGGGCAGATACGCAGTATTTT.